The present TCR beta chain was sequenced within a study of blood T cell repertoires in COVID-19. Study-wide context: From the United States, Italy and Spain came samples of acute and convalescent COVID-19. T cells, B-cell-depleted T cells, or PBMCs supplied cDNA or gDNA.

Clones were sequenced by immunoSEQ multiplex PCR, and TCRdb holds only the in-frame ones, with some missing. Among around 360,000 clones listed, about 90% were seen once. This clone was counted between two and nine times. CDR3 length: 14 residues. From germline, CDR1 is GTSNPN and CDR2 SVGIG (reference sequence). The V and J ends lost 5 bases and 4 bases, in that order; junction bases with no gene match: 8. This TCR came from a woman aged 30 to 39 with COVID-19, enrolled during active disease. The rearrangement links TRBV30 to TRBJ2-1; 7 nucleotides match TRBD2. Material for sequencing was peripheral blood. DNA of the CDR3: TGTGCCTGGGGGGGGAAGCGGGGATACAATGAGCAGTTCTTC. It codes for CAWGGKRGYNEQFF.